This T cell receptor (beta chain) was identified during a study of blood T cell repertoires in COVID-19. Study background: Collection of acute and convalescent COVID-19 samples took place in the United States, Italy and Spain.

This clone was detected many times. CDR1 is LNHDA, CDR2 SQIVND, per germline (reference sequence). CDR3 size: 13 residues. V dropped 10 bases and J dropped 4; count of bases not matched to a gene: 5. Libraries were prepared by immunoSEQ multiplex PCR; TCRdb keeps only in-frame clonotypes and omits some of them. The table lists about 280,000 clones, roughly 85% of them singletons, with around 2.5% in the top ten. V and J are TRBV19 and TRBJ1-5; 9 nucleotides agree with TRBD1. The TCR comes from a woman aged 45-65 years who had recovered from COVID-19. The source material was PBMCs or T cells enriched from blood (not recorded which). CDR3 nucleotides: TGTGCCACCCTGGGACAGGGAAATCAGCCCCAGCATTTT. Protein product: CATLGQGNQPQHF. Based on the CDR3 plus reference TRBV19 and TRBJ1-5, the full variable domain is DGGITQSPKYLFRKEGQNVTLSCEQNLNHDAMYWYRQDPGQGLRLIYYSQIVNDFQKGDIAEGYSVSREKKESFPLTVTSAQKNPTAFYLCATLGQGNQPQHFGDGTRLSIL.